The clone carrying this TCR beta chain occurred a few times. Its antigen is unknown. The source of the sample is a study of blood T cells in healthy people across ages. General study findings and limits: Relative to aged donors, long-lived donors carried more naive CD4+ cells and displayed higher diversity. It was held that diversity estimates obtained from one million T cells represented underestimates.

Germline-derived CDR1 and CDR2 are SGHRS and YFSETQ. The ends were cut back, 0 bases at V and 4 bases at J, with 16 bases in the middle. The CDR3 is 16 residues long. A second PCR of about 7 to 12 cycles used a sample-barcoded 5' primer and a J-beta primer mix. TCRdb re-called the 5' RACE reads with MiXCR, one entry per CDR3 protein. The sample records about 1,800,000 distinct CDR3 sequences, roughly 27% being singletons. This TCR came from a woman under 40 in good health. The sample comprised blood. This sequence joins TRBV5-1 and TRBJ1-1; D remains ambiguous. The CDR3 DNA sequence: TGCGCCAGCAGCTTGGAACCCGAACTCCGAGCCACTGAAGCTTTCTTT. Its translation is CASSLEPELRATEAFF.